This T cell receptor beta chain was identified in a study of CD8 T cell repertoires and HIV-1 epitope variants. Points from the study as a whole: Eight or nine TCR beta clonotypes were antigen-specific, 5 to 7 apparently recognizing autologous or escape variants.

TCRdb's copy holds only in-frame clones and misses some; the assay was immunoSEQ multiplex PCR. The sample yields 5,000 to 6,500 clones, 60% to 75% seen once. This clone was counted between two and nine times. Its cognate antigen is unknown. Germline V gene lookup returns CDR1 MDHEN and CDR2 SYDVKM. Trimming stripped 6 bases from V and 7 bases from J, with 10 bases between. This CDR3 is built from 12 residues. The chain recombines TRBV28 with TRBJ1-5, with D possibly TRBD1 on 6 matching bases. The sequence was obtained from a male donor with HIV. The source material was cultured CD8+ T cells derived from PBMCs. This CDR3 reads CASSRGRQPQHF. The CDR3 DNA sequence: TGTGCCAGCAGCAGGGGACGACAGCCCCAGCATTTT.